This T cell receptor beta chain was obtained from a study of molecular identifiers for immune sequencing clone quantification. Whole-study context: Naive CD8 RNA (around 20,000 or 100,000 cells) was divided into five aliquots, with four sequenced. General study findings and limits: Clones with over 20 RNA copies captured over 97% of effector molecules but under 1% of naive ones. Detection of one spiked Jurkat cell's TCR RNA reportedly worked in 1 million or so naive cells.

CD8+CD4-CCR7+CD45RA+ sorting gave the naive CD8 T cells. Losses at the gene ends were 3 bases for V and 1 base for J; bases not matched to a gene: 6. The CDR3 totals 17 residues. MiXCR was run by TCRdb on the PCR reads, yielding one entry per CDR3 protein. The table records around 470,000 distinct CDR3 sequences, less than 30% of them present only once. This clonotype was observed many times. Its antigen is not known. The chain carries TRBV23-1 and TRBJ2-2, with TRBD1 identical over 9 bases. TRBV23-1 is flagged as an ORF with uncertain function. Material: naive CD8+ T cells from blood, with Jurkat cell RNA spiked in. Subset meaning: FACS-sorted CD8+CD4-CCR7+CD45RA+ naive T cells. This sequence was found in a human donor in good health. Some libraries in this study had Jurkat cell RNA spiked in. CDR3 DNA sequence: TGCGCCAGCAGTCATGGACAGGGGCCGGAGAACACCGGGGAGCTGTTTTTT. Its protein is CASSHGQGPENTGELFF.